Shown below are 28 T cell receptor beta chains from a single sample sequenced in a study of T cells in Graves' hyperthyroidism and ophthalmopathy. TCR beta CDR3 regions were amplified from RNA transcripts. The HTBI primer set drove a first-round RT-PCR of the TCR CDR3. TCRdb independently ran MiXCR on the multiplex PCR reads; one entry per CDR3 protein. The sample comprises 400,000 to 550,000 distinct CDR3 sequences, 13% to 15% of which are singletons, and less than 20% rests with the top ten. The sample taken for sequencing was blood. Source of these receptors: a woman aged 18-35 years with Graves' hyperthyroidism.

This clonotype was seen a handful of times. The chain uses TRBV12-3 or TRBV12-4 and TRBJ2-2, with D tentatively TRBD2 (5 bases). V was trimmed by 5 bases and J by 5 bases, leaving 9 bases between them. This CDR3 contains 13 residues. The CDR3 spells CASSNGLTGELFF. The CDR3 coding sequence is TGTGCCAGCAGTAATGGACTGACCGGGGAGCTGTTTTTT.

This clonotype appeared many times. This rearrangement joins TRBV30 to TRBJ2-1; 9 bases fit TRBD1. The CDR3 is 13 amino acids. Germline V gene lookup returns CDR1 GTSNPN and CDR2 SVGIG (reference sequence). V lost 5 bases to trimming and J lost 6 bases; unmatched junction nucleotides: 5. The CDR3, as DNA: TGTGCCTGGGGGACAGGGCGAGTCAATGAGCAGTTCTTC. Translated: CAWGTGRVNEQFF.

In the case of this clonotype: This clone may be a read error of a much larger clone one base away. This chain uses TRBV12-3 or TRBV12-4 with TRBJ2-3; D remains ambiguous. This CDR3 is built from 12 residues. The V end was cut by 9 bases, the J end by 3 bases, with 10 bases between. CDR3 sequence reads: CARRVFTDTQYF. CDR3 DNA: TGTGCCAGAAGAGTTTTTACAGATACGCAGTATTTT.

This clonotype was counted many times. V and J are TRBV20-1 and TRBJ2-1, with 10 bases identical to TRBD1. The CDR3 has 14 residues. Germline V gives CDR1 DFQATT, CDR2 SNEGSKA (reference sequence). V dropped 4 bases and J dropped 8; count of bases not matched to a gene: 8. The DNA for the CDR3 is TGCAGTGCTATCGACAGGGGGCGGATCGATGAGCAGTTCTTC. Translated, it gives CSAIDRGRIDEQFF.

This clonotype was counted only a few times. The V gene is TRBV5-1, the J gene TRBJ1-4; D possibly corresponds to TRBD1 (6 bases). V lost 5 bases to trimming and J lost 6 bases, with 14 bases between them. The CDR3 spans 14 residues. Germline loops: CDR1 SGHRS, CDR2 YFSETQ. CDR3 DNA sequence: TGCGCCAGCAGTACCGGCAGGGGACATGAAAAACTGTTTTTT. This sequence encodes CASSTGRGHEKLFF.

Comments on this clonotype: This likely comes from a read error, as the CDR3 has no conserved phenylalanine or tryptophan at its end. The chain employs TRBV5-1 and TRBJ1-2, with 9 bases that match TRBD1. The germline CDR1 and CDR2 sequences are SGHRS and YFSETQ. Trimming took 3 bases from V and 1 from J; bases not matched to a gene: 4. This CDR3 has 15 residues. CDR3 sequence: CASSYRDRDNYGYTL. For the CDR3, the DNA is TGCGCCAGCAGCTACCGGGACAGGGATAACTATGGCTACACCCTC.

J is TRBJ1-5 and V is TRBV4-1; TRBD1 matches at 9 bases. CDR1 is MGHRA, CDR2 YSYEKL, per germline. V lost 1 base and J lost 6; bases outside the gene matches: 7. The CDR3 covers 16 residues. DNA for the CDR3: TGCGCCAGCAGCCAAGTACTGGGACAGGGCGGTCAGCCCCAGCATTTT. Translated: CASSQVLGQGGQPQHF.

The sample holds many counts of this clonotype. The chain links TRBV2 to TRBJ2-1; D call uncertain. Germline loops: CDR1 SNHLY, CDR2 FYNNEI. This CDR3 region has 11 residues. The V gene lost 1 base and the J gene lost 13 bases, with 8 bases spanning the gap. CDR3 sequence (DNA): TGTGCCAGCAGTGAAGAAGTAGTTCAGTTCTTC. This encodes CASSEEVVQFF.

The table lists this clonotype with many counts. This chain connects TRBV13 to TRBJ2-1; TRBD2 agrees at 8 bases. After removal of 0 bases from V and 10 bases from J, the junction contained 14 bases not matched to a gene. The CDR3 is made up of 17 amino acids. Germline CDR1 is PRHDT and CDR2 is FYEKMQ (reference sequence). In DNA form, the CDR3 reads TGTGCCAGCAGCTTAGGGTCCAGCGGGAGACGAGGAGAGGAGCAGTTCTTC. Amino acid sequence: CASSLGSSGRRGEEQFF.

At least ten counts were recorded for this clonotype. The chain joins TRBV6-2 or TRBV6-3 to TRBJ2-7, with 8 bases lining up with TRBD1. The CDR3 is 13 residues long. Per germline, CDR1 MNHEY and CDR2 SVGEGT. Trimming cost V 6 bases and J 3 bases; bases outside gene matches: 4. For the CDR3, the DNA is TGTGCCAGCAGGACCGGGACAGGCTACGAGCAGTACGTC. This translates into CASRTGTGYEQYV.

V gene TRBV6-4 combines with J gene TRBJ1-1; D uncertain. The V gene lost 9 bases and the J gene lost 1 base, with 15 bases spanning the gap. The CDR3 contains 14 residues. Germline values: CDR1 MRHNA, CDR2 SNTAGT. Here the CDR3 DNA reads TGTGCCAGAGAGATCCGTCCGGGGAACACTGAAGCTTTCTTT. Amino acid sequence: CAREIRPGNTEAFF.

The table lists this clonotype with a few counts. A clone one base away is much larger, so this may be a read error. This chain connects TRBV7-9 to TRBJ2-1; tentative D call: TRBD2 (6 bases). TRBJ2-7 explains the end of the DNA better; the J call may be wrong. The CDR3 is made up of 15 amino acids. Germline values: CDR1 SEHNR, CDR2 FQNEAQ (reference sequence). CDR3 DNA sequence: TGTGCCAGCAGGACGGGGCTCAGGGAGGACAATGAGCAGTACTTC. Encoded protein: CASRTGLREDNEQYF.

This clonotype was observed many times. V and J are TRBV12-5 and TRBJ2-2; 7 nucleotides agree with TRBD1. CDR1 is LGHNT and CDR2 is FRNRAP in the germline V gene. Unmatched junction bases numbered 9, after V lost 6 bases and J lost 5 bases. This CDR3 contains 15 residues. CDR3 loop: CASGLGQLKTGELFF. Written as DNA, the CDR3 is TGTGCTAGTGGCCTGGGACAGCTGAAGACCGGGGAGCTGTTTTTT.

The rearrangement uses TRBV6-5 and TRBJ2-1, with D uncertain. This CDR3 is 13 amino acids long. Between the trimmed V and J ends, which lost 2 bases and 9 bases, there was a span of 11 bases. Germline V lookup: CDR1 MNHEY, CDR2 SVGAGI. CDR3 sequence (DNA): TGTGCCAGCAGTTACAATCGCGATCGTGAGCAGTTCTTC. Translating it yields CASSYNRDREQFF.

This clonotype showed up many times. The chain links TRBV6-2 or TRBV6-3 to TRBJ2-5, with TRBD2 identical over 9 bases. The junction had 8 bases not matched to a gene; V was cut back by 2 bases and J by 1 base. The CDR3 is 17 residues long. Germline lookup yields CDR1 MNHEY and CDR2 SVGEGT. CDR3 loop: CASSYGGLSGSQETQYF. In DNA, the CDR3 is TGTGCCAGCAGTTACGGGGGCCTTAGCGGGAGCCAAGAGACCCAGTACTTC.

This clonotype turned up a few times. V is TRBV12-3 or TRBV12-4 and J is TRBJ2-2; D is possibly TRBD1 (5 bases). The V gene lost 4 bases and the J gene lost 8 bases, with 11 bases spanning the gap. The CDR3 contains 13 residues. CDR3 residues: CASSWGYSGELFF. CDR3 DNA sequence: TGTGCCAGCAGTTGGGGCTACTCGGGGGAGCTGTTTTTT.

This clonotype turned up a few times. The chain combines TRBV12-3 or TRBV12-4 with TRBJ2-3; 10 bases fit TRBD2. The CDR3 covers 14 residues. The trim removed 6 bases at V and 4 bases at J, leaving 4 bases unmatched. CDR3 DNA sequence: TGTGCCAGCAGAATAGCGGGAGGTGCAGATACGCAGTATTTT. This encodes CASRIAGGADTQYF.

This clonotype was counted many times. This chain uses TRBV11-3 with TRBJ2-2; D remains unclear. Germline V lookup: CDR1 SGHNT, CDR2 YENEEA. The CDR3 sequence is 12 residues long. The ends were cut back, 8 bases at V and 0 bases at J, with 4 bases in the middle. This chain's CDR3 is CASPTNTGELFF. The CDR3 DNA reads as TGTGCCAGCCCTACGAACACCGGGGAGCTGTTTTTT.

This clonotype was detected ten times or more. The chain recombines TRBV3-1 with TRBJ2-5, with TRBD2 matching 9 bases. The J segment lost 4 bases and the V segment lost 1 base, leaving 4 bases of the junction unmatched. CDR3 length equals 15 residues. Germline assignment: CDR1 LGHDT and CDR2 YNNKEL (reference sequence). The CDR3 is CASSQVRSGRETQYF. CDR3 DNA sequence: TGTGCCAGCAGCCAAGTCCGTAGCGGGAGAGAGACCCAGTACTTC.

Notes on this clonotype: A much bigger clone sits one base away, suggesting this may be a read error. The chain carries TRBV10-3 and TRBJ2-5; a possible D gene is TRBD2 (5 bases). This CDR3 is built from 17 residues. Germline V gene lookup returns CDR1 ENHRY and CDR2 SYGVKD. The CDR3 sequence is CAISSLGGKGDQEAQYF. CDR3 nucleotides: TGTGCCATCAGTTCATTAGGAGGTAAAGGAGACCAAGAGGCCCAGTACTTC.

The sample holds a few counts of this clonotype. CDR3 loop: CASSLPGVGTEAFF. CDR3 DNA sequence: TGTGCCAGCAGTCTCCCCGGGGTGGGGACTGAAGCTTTCTTT. This chain uses TRBV6-1 with TRBJ1-1, with no clear D. The CDR3 has 14 residues. The V end was cut by 5 bases, the J end by 5 bases, with 15 bases between. The germline gives CDR1 MNHNS, CDR2 SASEGT.

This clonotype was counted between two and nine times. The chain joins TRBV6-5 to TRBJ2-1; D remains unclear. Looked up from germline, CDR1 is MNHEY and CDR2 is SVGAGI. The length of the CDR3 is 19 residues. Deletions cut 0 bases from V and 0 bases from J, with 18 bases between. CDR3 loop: CASSYSTVRTSSSYNEQFF. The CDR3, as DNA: TGTGCCAGCAGTTACTCGACGGTCCGGACGTCTAGCTCCTACAATGAGCAGTTCTTC.

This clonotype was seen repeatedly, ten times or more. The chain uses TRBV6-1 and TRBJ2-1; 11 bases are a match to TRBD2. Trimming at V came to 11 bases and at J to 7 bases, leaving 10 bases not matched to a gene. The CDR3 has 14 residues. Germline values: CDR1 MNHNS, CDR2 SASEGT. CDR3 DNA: TGTGCCGGAGTAGCGGGAGGGCCGGGGAATGAGCAGTTCTTC. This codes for CAGVAGGPGNEQFF.

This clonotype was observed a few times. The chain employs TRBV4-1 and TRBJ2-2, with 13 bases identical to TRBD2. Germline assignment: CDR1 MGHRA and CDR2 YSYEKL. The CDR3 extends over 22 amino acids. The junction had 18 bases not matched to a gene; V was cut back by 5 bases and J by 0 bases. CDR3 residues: CASSSQVGSGLAGKSNTGELFF. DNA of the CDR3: TGCGCCAGCAGCTCCCAAGTTGGGTCGGGACTAGCGGGGAAATCGAACACCGGGGAGCTGTTTTTT.

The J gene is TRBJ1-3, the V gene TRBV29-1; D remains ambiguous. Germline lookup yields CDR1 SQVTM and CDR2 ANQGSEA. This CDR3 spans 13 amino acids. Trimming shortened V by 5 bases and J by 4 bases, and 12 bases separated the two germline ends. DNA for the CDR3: TGCAGCGTTCTGGACGGTCCCGGAAACACCATATATTTT. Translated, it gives CSVLDGPGNTIYF.

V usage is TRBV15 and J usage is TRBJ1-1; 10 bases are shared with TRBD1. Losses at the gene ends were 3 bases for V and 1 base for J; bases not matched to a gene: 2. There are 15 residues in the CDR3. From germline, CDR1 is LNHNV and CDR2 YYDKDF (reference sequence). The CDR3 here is CATSRDRGKNTEAFF. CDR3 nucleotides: TGTGCCACCAGCAGGGACAGGGGGAAGAACACTGAAGCTTTCTTT.

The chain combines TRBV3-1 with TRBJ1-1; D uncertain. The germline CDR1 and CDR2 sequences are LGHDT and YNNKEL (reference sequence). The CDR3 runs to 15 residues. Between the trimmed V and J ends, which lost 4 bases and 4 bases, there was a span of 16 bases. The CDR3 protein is CASSRKTAVVTEAFF. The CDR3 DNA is TGTGCCAGCAGCCGAAAGACGGCGGTCGTCACTGAAGCTTTCTTT.

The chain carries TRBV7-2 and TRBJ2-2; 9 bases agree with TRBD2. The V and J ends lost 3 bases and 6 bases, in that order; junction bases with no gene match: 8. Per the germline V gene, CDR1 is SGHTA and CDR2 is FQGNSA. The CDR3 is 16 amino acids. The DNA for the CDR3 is TGTGCCAGCAGCTTGATGGGCGGGAGGGGCGCCGGGGAGCTGTTTTTT. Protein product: CASSLMGGRGAGELFF.